Shown below are 22 T cell receptor beta chains from a single sample sequenced in a study of T-cell memory formation after mild COVID-19. TCRdb fed the 5' RACE reads into MiXCR, producing one record per CDR3 protein. The data show a few hundred thousand distinct CDR3 sequences, around 15% seen once. Sequencing was done on a sample of PBMCs or a T cell subset sorted from them (not recorded which). The receptors stem from a man between 18 and 29 years old who had mild COVID-19 (a few samples of this study predate the infection). Cell type and time point are not known.

This clonotype was found a few times. The gene calls are TRBV21-1 and TRBJ2-7. TRBV21-1 is a pseudogene locus. This CDR3 comprises 17 residues. The CDR3 DNA follows: TGTGCCAGCAGCAAAGAACAGTCAGGACAGGATCCCTACGAGCAGTACGTC. It encodes CASSKEQSGQDPYEQYV.

The chain links TRBV7-9 to TRBJ1-6, with a possible D match to TRBD1 (5 bases). Germline V gives CDR1 SEHNR, CDR2 FQNEAQ (reference sequence). The V end was cut by 5 bases, the J end by 7 bases, with 15 bases between. The CDR3 contains 15 residues. This CDR3 reads CASSGAGAMNSPLHF. CDR3 coding DNA: TGTGCCAGCAGCGGGGCCGGGGCGATGAATTCACCCCTCCACTTT.

The sample holds a few counts of this clonotype. V gene TRBV6-5 combines with J gene TRBJ1-5; 9 positions agree with TRBD1. CDR1 and CDR2 from the germline V gene are MNHEY and SVGAGI. The CDR3 has 13 residues. Losses at the gene ends were 0 bases for V and 11 bases for J; bases not matched to a gene: 2. CDR3 sequence reads: CASSYSRQGAQHF. Here the CDR3 DNA reads TGTGCCAGCAGTTACTCGAGACAGGGGGCCCAGCATTTT.

The gene calls are TRBV6-5 and TRBJ1-1; 9 nucleotides align to TRBD1. J lost 2 bases, V lost 5 bases, and 6 bases had no gene match. CDR3 length: 15 residues. Germline assignment: CDR1 MNHEY and CDR2 SVGAGI. CDR3 sequence: CASSATGQGNTEAFF. The CDR3 bases are TGTGCCAGCAGTGCTACGGGACAGGGAAACACTGAAGCTTTCTTT.

A few counts support this clonotype. V and J are TRBV5-1 and TRBJ2-5; TRBD2 might be the D (6 bases). This CDR3 region has 12 residues. Trimming took 4 bases from V and 5 from J, leaving 9 bases between them. CDR1 SGHRS and CDR2 YFSETQ come from the germline V gene. CDR3 residues: CASSPEGETQYF. CDR3 DNA sequence: TGCGCCAGCAGCCCGGAGGGGGAGACCCAGTACTTC.

The chain couples TRBV15 to TRBJ2-1; possible D gene TRBD2, 5 bases. CDR1 and CDR2 (germline): LNHNV, YYDKDF (reference sequence). V shed 2 bases and J shed 7 bases, with 21 bases lying between them. This CDR3 has 17 residues. The DNA for the CDR3 is TGTGCCACCAGCAGACTCCCGGATTACTCCTCGGGGAATGAGCAGTTCTTC. Translating it yields CATSRLPDYSSGNEQFF.

The CDR3 coding sequence is TGTGCCAGCAGTTACTCTAGCGGGATCTACGAGCAGTACTTC. Amino acid sequence: CASSYSSGIYEQYF. This sequence joins TRBV6-5 and TRBJ2-7; 8 nucleotides line up with TRBD2. J gave up 3 bases and V 0 bases, and 1 base lay outside the gene matches. CDR3 length equals 14 residues. The germline CDR1 and CDR2 sequences are MNHEY and SVGAGI.

Here the CDR3 DNA reads TGCAGTGCTCCTAGGGAGGGCGCAGATACGCAGTATTTT. It codes for CSAPREGADTQYF. The V and J genes are TRBV20-1 and TRBJ2-3, with TRBD2 matching over 7 bases. Looked up from germline, CDR1 is DFQATT and CDR2 is SNEGSKA (reference sequence). The CDR3 sequence is 13 residues long. V dropped 5 bases and J dropped 4; count of bases not matched to a gene: 6.

J is TRBJ2-5 and V is TRBV4-1, with D possibly being TRBD1 or TRBD2 (6 bases each). The length of the CDR3 is 16 residues. Germline CDR1 reads MGHRA; CDR2 reads YSYEKL. V shed 0 bases and J shed 4 bases, with 15 bases lying between them. The chain's CDR3 is CASSQDGGRLLETQYF. CDR3 DNA sequence: TGCGCCAGCAGCCAAGACGGGGGCCGATTATTAGAGACCCAGTACTTC.

The V and J genes are TRBV21-1 and TRBJ2-6; the D segment call TRBD1 is taken from the table without a DNA check. TRBV21-1 is a pseudogene. CDR3 length equals 14 residues. CDR3 amino acids: CASSNDRLEGVLTF. CDR3 DNA: TGTGCCAGCAGCAACGACAGGTTGGAGGGCGTCCTGACTTTC.

This clonotype was counted only a few times. This chain uses TRBV29-1 with TRBJ2-3; TRBD2 is a possible D gene (6 bases). Germline-derived CDR1 and CDR2 are SQVTM and ANQGSEA. Deletions cut 6 bases from V and 4 bases from J, with 14 bases between. The CDR3 consists of 13 residues. CDR3 nucleotide sequence: TGCAGCGTGATTAACCCGGGGGCAGATACGCAGTATTTT. Protein product: CSVINPGADTQYF.

This clonotype showed up just a few times. The chain couples TRBV7-6 to TRBJ1-4; 9 bases are a match to TRBD1. The CDR3 totals 15 residues. Germline CDR1 and CDR2: SGHVS and FNYEAQ. J gave up 10 bases and V 4 bases, and 10 bases lay outside the gene matches. The CDR3 region is CASSSPGQGRGKLFF. The CDR3 nucleotides are TGTGCCAGCAGCTCTCCGGGACAGGGTCGCGGAAAACTGTTTTTT.

There are a few counts of this clonotype. V is TRBV9 and J is TRBJ2-1, with D perhaps given as TRBD1 or TRBD2 (6 bases each). The CDR3 runs to 16 residues. Germline V gives CDR1 SGDLS, CDR2 YYNGEE. The germline V and J ends were trimmed by 0 bases and 6 bases, with 16 bases remaining between them. The CDR3 is CASSVEPGAFINEQFF. CDR3 DNA sequence: TGTGCCAGCAGCGTAGAGCCGGGGGCATTTATCAATGAGCAGTTCTTC. Full variable domain (outside the CDR3, taken from reference TRBV9 and TRBJ2-1): DSGVTQTPKHLITATGQRVTLRCSPRSGDLSVYWYQQSLDQGLQFLIQYYNGEERAKGNILERFSAQQFPDLHSELNLSSLELGDSALYFCASSVEPGAFINEQFFGPGTRLTVL.

This clonotype has ten or more counts. The V call is TRBV2, the J call TRBJ2-5, with TRBD2 identical over 8 bases. The CDR3 has 13 amino acids. Germline CDR1 and CDR2: SNHLY and FYNNEI. J lost 5 bases, V lost 1 base, and 0 bases had no gene match. The CDR3 is CASSEERGETQYF. The CDR3 bases are TGTGCCAGCAGTGAAGAGCGGGGGGAGACCCAGTACTTC.

V usage is TRBV5-5 and J usage is TRBJ1-5; no clear D. The CDR3 contains 13 residues. Looked up from germline, CDR1 is SGHKS and CDR2 is YYEKEE (reference sequence). V was clipped by 5 bases and J by 7 bases, with 13 bases between them. This CDR3 reads CASRSRVEQPQHF. The CDR3 nucleotides are TGTGCCAGCAGGAGTAGGGTTGAACAGCCCCAGCATTTT.

This clonotype was recorded a few times. The V gene is TRBV27, the J gene TRBJ2-7, with TRBD1 matching 7 bases. This CDR3 has 14 residues. After removal of 5 bases from V and 5 bases from J, the junction contained 9 bases not matched to a gene. Germline CDR1 and CDR2: MNHEY and SMNVEV (reference sequence). The CDR3 here is CASSPFADRDEQYV. Here the CDR3 DNA reads TGTGCCAGCAGTCCGTTCGCTGACAGGGACGAGCAGTACGTC.

The gene calls are TRBV2 and TRBJ2-5; 10 nucleotides match TRBD1. The CDR3 has 15 residues. From germline, CDR1 is SNHLY and CDR2 FYNNEI. Trimming at V came to 3 bases and at J to 3 bases, leaving 4 bases not matched to a gene. This CDR3 reads CASSDHGTGEETQYF. In DNA form, the CDR3 reads TGTGCCAGCAGTGATCACGGGACAGGGGAAGAGACCCAGTACTTC.

This chain connects TRBV9 to TRBJ2-5; perhaps D is TRBD1 or TRBD2 (5 bases each). Germline CDR1 SGDLS, CDR2 YYNGEE. This CDR3 comprises 13 residues. Trimming left V 1 base short and J 3 bases short, with 7 bases between. As DNA, the CDR3 is TGTGCCAGCAGCGTACGGGACGAAGAGACCCAGTACTTC. As protein: CASSVRDEETQYF.

There are a few counts of this clonotype. The chain combines TRBV12-3 or TRBV12-4 with TRBJ2-5; possibly TRBD1 for D (6 bases). This CDR3 region has 16 residues. Trimming shortened V by 7 bases and J by 1 base, and 19 bases separated the two germline ends. The chain's CDR3 is CASTEQGRVFQETQYF. In nucleotides, the CDR3 is TGTGCCAGCACCGAACAGGGAAGGGTTTTCCAAGAGACCCAGTACTTC.

V and J are TRBV5-1 and TRBJ2-7; perhaps TRBD1 as D (5 bases). Germline V CDR1 and CDR2: SGHRS, YFSETQ. The V end lost 6 bases, the J end lost 0 bases, and 10 bases lay between the germline ends. This CDR3 spans 13 amino acids. CDR3 protein: CASNSGISYEQYF. In nucleotides, the CDR3 is TGCGCCAGCAACTCAGGGATCTCCTACGAGCAGTACTTC.

V and J are TRBV12-3 or TRBV12-4 and TRBJ1-5, with unresolved D. V lost 4 bases and J 3 bases, leaving 7 bases between the germline ends. The CDR3 contains 13 residues. This CDR3 reads CASSSRNNQPQHF. The CDR3, as DNA: TGTGCCAGCAGTTCTCGGAACAATCAGCCCCAGCATTTT.

This sequence joins TRBV9 and TRBJ2-6; possible D gene TRBD2, 5 bases. CDR3 length: 16 amino acids. Germline V gene data show CDR1 as SGDLS and CDR2 as YYNGEE. Trimming took 0 bases from V and 2 from J, leaving 9 bases between them. The CDR3 sequence: CASSVAVRAGANVLTF. Written as DNA, the CDR3 is TGTGCCAGCAGCGTAGCTGTGAGGGCTGGGGCCAACGTCCTGACTTTC.